This T cell receptor beta chain stems from a study of vaccination and CD4 T cells after COVID-19. The Oncomine TCR Beta short-read assay sequenced DNA from cultured CD4+ T cells. Scientists extracted genomic DNA from CD4+ T cells grown in culture. TCRdb redid the calling of the PCR reads with MiXCR, one entry per CDR3 protein. Of several thousand distinct CDR3 sequences detected, about three quarters appear once; the ten largest clones hold around a third. This CDR3 has 14 amino acids. Germline assignment: CDR1 LNHDA and CDR2 SQIVND (reference sequence). Deletions cut 6 bases from V and 5 bases from J, with 14 bases between. About this clonotype itself: Its antigen is currently unknown.

Regarding treatment: roughly 11-day PBMC culture with coronavirus spike peptide pools or control peptides (ViraFEST assay). Gathered ahead of the COVID-19 pandemic (2011-2018) were the CD4+ T cells of the unexposed donor. ViraFEST used peptide pools to expand antigen-specific T cells and subsequently sequenced their TCRs. Specimen: CD4+ T cells from blood, cultured in vitro. The J gene is TRBJ2-1, the V gene TRBV19; either TRBD1 or TRBD2 may supply D (5 bases each). The receptor was isolated from a human donor in good health. In nucleotides, the CDR3 is TGTGCCAGTAGGGCCGGGACGCTAAACAATGAGCAGTTCTTC. Translating gives CASRAGTLNNEQFF.